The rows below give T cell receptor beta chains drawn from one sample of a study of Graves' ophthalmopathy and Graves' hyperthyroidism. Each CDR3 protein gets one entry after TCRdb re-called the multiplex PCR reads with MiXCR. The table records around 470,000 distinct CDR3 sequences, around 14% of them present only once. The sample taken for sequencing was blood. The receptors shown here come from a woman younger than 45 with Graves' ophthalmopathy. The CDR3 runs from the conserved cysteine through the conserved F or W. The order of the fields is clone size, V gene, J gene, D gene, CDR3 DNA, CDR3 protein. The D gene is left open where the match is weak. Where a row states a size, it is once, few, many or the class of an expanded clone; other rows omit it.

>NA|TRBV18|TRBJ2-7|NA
TGTGCCAGCTCACCAGACAACCTCGGCGCCTACGAGCAGTACTTC
CASSPDNLGAYEQYF
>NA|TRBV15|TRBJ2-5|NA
TGTGCCACCAGCAGAGACAGGGCCCCACAAGAGACCCAGTACTTC
CATSRDRAPQETQYF
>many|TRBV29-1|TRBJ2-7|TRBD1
TGCAGCGAGCAGACAGGGAACGAGCAGTACTTC
CSEQTGNEQYF
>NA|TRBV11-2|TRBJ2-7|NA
TGTGCCAGCAGCGTAGGTGGGGAATACGAGCAGTACTTC
CASSVGGEYEQYF
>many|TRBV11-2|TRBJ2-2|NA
TGTGCCAGCAGCGCAGACAGGAGCACCGGGGAGCTGTTTTTT
CASSADRSTGELFF
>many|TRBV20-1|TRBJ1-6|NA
TGCAGTGCTAGCGTGAGCTCCTATAATTCACCCCTCCACTTT
CSASVSSYNSPLHF
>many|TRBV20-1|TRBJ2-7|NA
TGCAGTGCTAGACCCATCCAAGGGGGTACCTACGAGCAGTACTTC
CSARPIQGGTYEQYF
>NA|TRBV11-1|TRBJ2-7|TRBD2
TGTGCCAGCAGCTTATTGATTGTGTCTAGCGGGGGGCGGGCCTACGAGCAGTACTTC
CASSLLIVSSGGRAYEQYF
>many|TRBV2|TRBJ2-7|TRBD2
TGTGCCAGCAGCGCTGAGCGGGGGGGCCCCTACGAGCAGTACTTC
CASSAERGGPYEQYF
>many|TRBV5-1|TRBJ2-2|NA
TGCGCCAGCAGCTTGTCAGCGTCAGGGACCGGGGAGCTGTTTTTT
CASSLSASGTGELFF
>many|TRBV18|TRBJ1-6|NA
TGTGCCAGCGGGGGGGCAGGCTCACCCCTCCACTTT
CASGGAGSPLHF
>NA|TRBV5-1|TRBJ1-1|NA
TGCGCCAGCAGCTTGGAGGGGAGGGTCACTGAAGCTTTCTTT
CASSLEGRVTEAFF
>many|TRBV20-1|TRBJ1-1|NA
TGCAGTGCTAGGATAAGGGAGCGGGCTTTCTTT
CSARIRERAFF
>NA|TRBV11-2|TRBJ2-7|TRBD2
TGTGCCAGCAGCTGGGGGGGTAGCGGGAGCTCCTACGAGCAGTACTTC
CASSWGGSGSSYEQYF
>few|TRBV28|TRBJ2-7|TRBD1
TGTGCCAGCAGTTTAGCTCGGGACAGAAGAACTTACGAGCAGTACTTC
CASSLARDRRTYEQYF
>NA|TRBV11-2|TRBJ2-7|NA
TGTGCCAGCAGCCTGGACAGCTTCTCCTACGAGCAGTACTTC
CASSLDSFSYEQYF
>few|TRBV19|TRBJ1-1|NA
TGTGCCAGTAGTATAGGTGGCGGGCGGTATACTGAAGCTTTCTTT
CASSIGGGRYTEAFF
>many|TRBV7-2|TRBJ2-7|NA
TGTGCCAGCAGCTTAAGGCTAGGGACTTCCCTCTACGAGCAGTACTTC
CASSLRLGTSLYEQYF
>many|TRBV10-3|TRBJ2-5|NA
TGTGCCATCAGAGACTCTCTAGCAACTCAAGAGACCCAGTACTTC
CAIRDSLATQETQYF
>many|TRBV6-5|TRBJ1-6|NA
TGTGCCAGCAGTTACTCCATTCGCAGGGGAAGGAAAGATTCACCCCTCCACTTT
CASSYSIRRGRKDSPLHF
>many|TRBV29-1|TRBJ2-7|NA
TGCAGCGTTGATGCGGAAAACTCCTACGAGCAGTACTTC
CSVDAENSYEQYF
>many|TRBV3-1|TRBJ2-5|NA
TGTGCCAGCAGCCCCTCCCCTCGAAGGGACCAAAAGACCCAGTACTTC
CASSPSPRRDQKTQYF
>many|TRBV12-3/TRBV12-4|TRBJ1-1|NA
TGTGCCAGCAGTTTCATACGGGGGTTGGCTGAAGCTTTCTTT
CASSFIRGLAEAFF
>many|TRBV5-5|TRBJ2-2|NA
TGTGCCAGCAGCCCACACATCCCCCGGACCGGGGAGCTGTTTTTT
CASSPHIPRTGELFF
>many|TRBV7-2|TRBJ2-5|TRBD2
TGTGCCAGCAGCTTTTATAGCGGGGGGGGGCAAGAGACCCAGTACTTC
CASSFYSGGGQETQYF
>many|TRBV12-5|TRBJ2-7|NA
TGTGCTACATTACCTGACGGAGCCAACGAGCAGTACTTC
CATLPDGANEQYF
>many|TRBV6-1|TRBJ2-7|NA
TGTGCCAGCACACGAATACGAGGGTCCTACGAGCAGTACTTC
CASTRIRGSYEQYF
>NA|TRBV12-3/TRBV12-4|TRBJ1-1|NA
TGTGCCAGCAGCCCCTCGTCGACGGTCCAAGCTTTCTTT
CASSPSSTVQAFF
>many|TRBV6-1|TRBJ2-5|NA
TGTGCCAGCAGTGAAAACAGGGCGGGAAAGACCCAGTACTTC
CASSENRAGKTQYF
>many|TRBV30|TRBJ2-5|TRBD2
TGTGCCTGGAGCGAACGAGCGGGAGGGGGAGAGACCCAGTACTTC
CAWSERAGGGETQYF
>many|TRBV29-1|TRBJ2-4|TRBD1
TGCAGCGCAGCGACAGGGGGCGATTTGAACATTAAGTACTTC
CSAATGGDLNIKYF
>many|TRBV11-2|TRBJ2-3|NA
TGTGCCAGCAGCTCAGGGGTCTCGGGCACAGATACGCAGTATTTT
CASSSGVSGTDTQYF
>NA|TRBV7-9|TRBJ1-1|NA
TGTGCCAGCAGCTTTAGTAGGGGTGATGAAGCTTTCTTT
CASSFSRGDEAFF
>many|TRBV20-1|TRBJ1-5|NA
TGCAGTGCTGTGGCGGGCAGTGGGCGCAATCAGCCCCAGCATTTT
CSAVAGSGRNQPQHF
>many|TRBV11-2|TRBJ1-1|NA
TGTGCCAGCAGCTTAGCCGGTGGGTGGAGCACTGAAGCTTTCTTT
CASSLAGGWSTEAFF
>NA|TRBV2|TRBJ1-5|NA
TGTGCCAGCAGTGAAGATGAGGGTTTCTTTAATCAGCCCCAGCATTTT
CASSEDEGFFNQPQHF
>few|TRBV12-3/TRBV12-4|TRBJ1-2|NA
TGTGCCAGCAGCACCCCGGGACACCGAGGAGATGGCTACACCTTC
CASSTPGHRGDGYTF
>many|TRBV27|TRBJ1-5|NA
TGTGCCAGCAGTTATATGCCCGAGCAGCCCCAGCATTTT
CASSYMPEQPQHF
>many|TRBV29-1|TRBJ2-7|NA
TGCAGCGTTGCACTGGAGGCCTACGAGCAGTACTTC
CSVALEAYEQYF
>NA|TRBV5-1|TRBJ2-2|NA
TGCACCAGCAGCCTCAGGGACGGAGGGGAGCTGTTTTTT
CTSSLRDGGELFF
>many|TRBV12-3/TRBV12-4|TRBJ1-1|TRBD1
TGTGCCAGCAGCCGCGAACAGGGGATGAGGGCTGAAGCTTTCTTT
CASSREQGMRAEAFF
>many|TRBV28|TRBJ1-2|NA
TGTGCCAGCAGTTTTGGGGTCGGCTATGGCTACACCTTC
CASSFGVGYGYTF
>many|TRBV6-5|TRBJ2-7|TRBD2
TGTGCCAGCAGTCACGAGACTAGCGGAACCTACGAGCAGTACTTC
CASSHETSGTYEQYF
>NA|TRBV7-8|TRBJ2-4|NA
TGTGCCAGCAGCCCGGGTAGCAGTATGGGGATTCAGTACTTC
CASSPGSSMGIQYF
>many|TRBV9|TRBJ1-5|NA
TGTGCCAGCAGCGTAGAGGCTGGGAGACAGCCGAATCAGCCCCAGCATTTT
CASSVEAGRQPNQPQHF
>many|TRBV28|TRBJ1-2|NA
TGTGCCTCCCGGAGGGATGGGACCTATGGCTACACCTTC
CASRRDGTYGYTF
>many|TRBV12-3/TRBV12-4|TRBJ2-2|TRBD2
TGTGCCAGTTCGGGGGGACCCGACACCGGGGAGCTGTTTTTT
CASSGGPDTGELFF
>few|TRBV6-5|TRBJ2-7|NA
TGTGCCAGCAGTTCGTGGGACTGTTACGATCAGTACTTC
CASSSWDCYDQYF
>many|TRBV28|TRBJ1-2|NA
TGTGCCAGCAGTTCCCCCGGGGGGCGAGGAGGCTACACCTTC
CASSSPGGRGGYTF
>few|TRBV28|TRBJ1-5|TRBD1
TGTGCCAGCAACAAGGGACAGGGGGCAACCATTCAGCCCCAGCATTTT
CASNKGQGATIQPQHF
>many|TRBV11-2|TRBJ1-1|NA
TGTGCCAGCAGCTCGGACAGAGGACGAGGTTTCTTT
CASSSDRGRGFF
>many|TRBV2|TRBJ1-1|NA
TGTGCCAGCAGCCACACAACAGGGATGAACACTGAAGCTTTCTTT
CASSHTTGMNTEAFF
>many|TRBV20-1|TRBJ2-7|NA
TGCAGCGCCCCGGGACTGCCCCCTGGTGAGCAGTACTTC
CSAPGLPPGEQYF
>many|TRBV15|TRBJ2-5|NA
TGTGCCACCAGCAGAGATACAGGGGAGACCCAGTACTTC
CATSRDTGETQYF
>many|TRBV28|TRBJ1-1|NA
TGTGCCAGCAGTTTTTGGGGGGTTATAAACACTGAAGCTTTCTTT
CASSFWGVINTEAFF
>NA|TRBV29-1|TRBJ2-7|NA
TGCAGCGCCTCAGCCTCTTCCCCGTACGAGCAGTACTTC
CSASASSPYEQYF
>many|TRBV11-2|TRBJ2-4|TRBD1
TGTGCCAGCAGCTCGACAGGGTTAAAAAACATTCAGTACTTC
CASSSTGLKNIQYF